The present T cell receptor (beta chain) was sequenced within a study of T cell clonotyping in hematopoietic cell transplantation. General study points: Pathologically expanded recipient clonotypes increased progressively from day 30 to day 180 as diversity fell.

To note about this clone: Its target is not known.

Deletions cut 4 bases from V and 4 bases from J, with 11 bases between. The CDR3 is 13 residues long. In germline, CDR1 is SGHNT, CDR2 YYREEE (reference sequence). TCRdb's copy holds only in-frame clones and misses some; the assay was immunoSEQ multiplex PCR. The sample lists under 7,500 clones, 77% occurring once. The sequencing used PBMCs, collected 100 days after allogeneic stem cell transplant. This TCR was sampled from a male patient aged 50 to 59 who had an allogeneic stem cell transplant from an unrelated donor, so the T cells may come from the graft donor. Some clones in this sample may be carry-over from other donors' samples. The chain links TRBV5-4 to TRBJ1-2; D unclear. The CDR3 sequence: CASSEARLYGYTF. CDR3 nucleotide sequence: TGTGCCAGCAGCGAAGCCAGGCTCTATGGCTACACCTTC.